The rows below give T cell receptor beta chains drawn from one sample of a study of Graves' ophthalmopathy and Graves' hyperthyroidism. In TCRdb, the multiplex PCR reads were re-called with MiXCR into one record per CDR3 protein. The sample lists more than 1,000,000 distinct CDR3 sequences; roughly 35% were seen once. What was sequenced was peripheral blood or thyroid tissue (not recorded which). The source is an adult man with Graves' hyperthyroidism. CDR3s include the opening cysteine and the closing phenylalanine or tryptophan. The D gene is left open where the match is weak. Clone size is stated in some rows and not others, as once, few, many or a class when expanded.

>TRBD1|TRBV5-1|TRBJ2-5|17|few
CASSWESGTGLGRTQYF
TGCGCCAGCAGCTGGGAATCCGGGACAGGCTTAGGGAGGACCCAGTACTTC
>NA|TRBV20-1|TRBJ1-1|12|many
CSAVPRAAEAFF
TGCAGTGCTGTACCACGGGCCGCTGAAGCTTTCTTT
>TRBD1|TRBV4-3|TRBJ2-7|17|few
CASSQTPHGTGGYEQYF
TGCGCCAGCAGCCAAACTCCGCATGGGACAGGGGGCTACGAGCAGTACTTC
>NA|TRBV10-3|TRBJ1-2|11|many
CAIEENYGYTF
TGTGCCATCGAGGAGAACTATGGCTACACCTTC
>TRBD1|TRBV12-3/TRBV12-4|TRBJ1-5|15|NA
CASGGQGGVNQPQHF
TGTGCCAGCGGGGGACAGGGTGGGGTAAATCAGCCCCAGCATTTT
>NA|TRBV25-1|TRBJ1-4|14|many
CASTGPGENEKLFF
TGTGCCAGCACGGGACCCGGTGAGAATGAAAAACTGTTTTTT
>NA|TRBV3-1|TRBJ2-7|19|few
CASSQGPFALGTATYEQYF
TGTGCCAGCAGCCAAGGGCCGTTTGCCTTAGGGACGGCCACCTACGAGCAGTACTTC
>NA|TRBV7-9|TRBJ2-4|13|NA
CASSSRAKNIQYF
TGTGCCAGCAGCTCCAGAGCCAAAAACATTCAGTACTTC
>NA|TRBV15|TRBJ2-5|15|NA
CATSRDLGPPETQYF
TGTGCCACCAGCAGAGATCTGGGACCCCCGGAGACCCAGTACTTC
>NA|TRBV7-2|TRBJ2-2|15|many
CASSLKVWGTGELFF
TGTGCCAGCAGCTTAAAGGTTTGGGGCACCGGGGAGCTGTTTTTT
>NA|TRBV11-2|TRBJ1-1|15|many
CASSLAGNTPTEAFF
TGTGCCAGCAGCTTAGCTGGGAACACTCCCACTGAAGCTTTCTTT
>NA|TRBV13|TRBJ2-2|13|many
CASSLRITGELFF
TGTGCCAGCAGCTTACGTATTACCGGGGAGCTGTTTTTT
>NA|TRBV9|TRBJ1-5|14|NA
CASSAGGAKQPQHF
TGTGCCAGCAGCGCCGGAGGGGCAAAGCAGCCCCAGCATTTT
>NA|TRBV7-2|TRBJ1-3|17|many
CASSFARLGKKSDTIYF
TGTGCCAGCAGCTTCGCCCGACTAGGAAAGAAGTCAGACACCATATATTTT
>TRBD1|TRBV10-3|TRBJ1-4|15|few
CAISPSGGSNEKLFF
TGTGCCATCAGTCCCTCAGGGGGGAGTAATGAAAAACTGTTTTTT
>TRBD1|TRBV11-2|TRBJ2-7|12|many
CASSEDRVKQYF
TGTGCCAGCAGCGAGGACAGGGTCAAGCAGTACTTC
>TRBD2|TRBV15|TRBJ2-7|17|NA
CATSRVGGGSFSYEQYF
TGTGCCACCAGCAGAGTTGGGGGAGGGAGCTTCTCCTACGAGCAGTACTTC
>NA|TRBV3-1|TRBJ2-5|14|few
CASSVWDNQETQYF
TGTGCCAGCAGTGTATGGGACAACCAAGAGACCCAGTACTTC
>NA|TRBV19|TRBJ2-7|12|NA
CASSFSQGRQYF
TGTGCCAGTAGTTTCAGCCAAGGGCGACAGTACTTC
>TRBD2|TRBV7-9|TRBJ2-7|18|NA
CASSPIGTSGTSPYEQYF
TGTGCCAGCAGCCCTATTGGAACTAGCGGGACCAGTCCCTACGAGCAGTACTTC
>NA|TRBV15|TRBJ2-6|14|NA
CATSRDFGTNVLTF
TGTGCCACCAGCAGAGATTTTGGGACCAACGTCCTGACTTTC
>TRBD1|TRBV27|TRBJ1-6|13|NA
CASHGQGNSPLHF
TGTGCCAGCCACGGACAGGGAAATTCACCCCTCCACTTT
>NA|TRBV5-5|TRBJ2-5|17|NA
CASSLALVGHPYWTQYF
TGTGCCAGCAGCTTGGCCTTGGTAGGACATCCCTATTGGACCCAGTACTTC
>TRBD1|TRBV5-1|TRBJ2-7|15|many
CASSPGTGASYEQYF
TGTGCCAGTAGTCCAGGGACAGGCGCCTCCTACGAGCAGTACTTC
>TRBD2|TRBV20-1|TRBJ2-5|18|NA
CSAQGLAGQPSAGETQYF
TGCAGTGCTCAGGGACTAGCGGGCCAGCCCTCGGCGGGGGAGACCCAGTACTTC
>TRBD1|TRBV7-3|TRBJ2-6|16|many
CASSSGTVSGANVLTF
TGTGCCAGCAGCTCCGGGACAGTCTCTGGGGCCAACGTCCTGACTTTC
>NA|TRBV7-9|TRBJ2-7|15|many
CASSQGTSSNYEQYF
TGTGCCAGCAGCCAGGGGACATCCTCTAATTACGAGCAGTACTTC
>NA|TRBV15|TRBJ1-5|16|NA
CATSIGTWESNQPQHF
TGTGCCACCAGCATAGGGACGTGGGAGAGCAATCAGCCCCAGCATTTT
>TRBD1|TRBV7-2|TRBJ2-7|20|NA
CASSQPGGQGRRWGSYEQYF
TGTGCCAGCAGCCAACCGGGGGGACAGGGGCGTCGGTGGGGCTCCTACGAGCAGTACTTC
>NA|TRBV14|TRBJ2-7|12|many
CASSQEGRFRYF
TGTGCCAGCAGCCAAGAAGGGCGGTTTCGGTACTTC
>TRBD2|TRBV20-1|TRBJ2-5|15|NA
CSAPRGAGDVGTQYF
TGCAGTGCTCCTCGGGGAGCGGGAGACGTTGGGACCCAGTACTTC
>NA|TRBV4-3|TRBJ1-2|15|many
CASSQARTEQDGYTF
TGCGCCAGCAGCCAAGCCAGGACAGAGCAGGATGGCTACACCTTC
>NA|TRBV14|TRBJ1-5|12|many
CASSQSNQPQHF
TGTGCCAGCAGCCAAAGCAATCAGCCCCAGCATTTT
>NA|TRBV6-5|TRBJ1-1|15|many
CASRPPKGLNTEAFF
TGTGCCAGCAGGCCTCCGAAGGGGCTGAACACTGAAGCTTTCTTT
>NA|TRBV12-3/TRBV12-4|TRBJ2-7|15|NA
CASGFETNLGGSQYF
TGTGCTAGTGGTTTTGAGACCAATTTGGGGGGTTCGCAGTACTTC
>NA|TRBV9|TRBJ2-2|12|many
CASSGNSGELFF
TGTGCCAGCAGCGGAAATAGCGGGGAGCTGTTTTTT
>TRBD1|TRBV9|TRBJ1-4|16|many
CASSVDRGAGDEKLFF
TGTGCCAGCAGCGTAGACAGGGGCGCTGGGGATGAAAAACTGTTTTTT
>NA|TRBV5-1|TRBJ2-2|12|many
CASSPSLRELFF
TGCGCCAGCAGCCCCTCCCTCCGGGAGCTGTTTTTT
>NA|TRBV6-5|TRBJ1-2|14|many
CASASEPQAYGYTF
TGTGCCAGCGCCTCCGAGCCCCAGGCGTATGGCTACACCTTC
>NA|TRBV7-2|TRBJ2-7|16|NA
CAEQLSSYRQSYEQYF
TGTGCCGAGCAGCTCAGCAGTTACCGCCAGTCCTACGAGCAGTACTTC
>NA|TRBV29-1|TRBJ1-2|13|NA
CSARNRVLDGYTF
TGCAGTGCTAGAAACAGGGTTCTCGATGGCTACACCTTC
>NA|TRBV5-6|TRBJ2-6|18|NA
CASSLGGILGSGANALTF
TGTGCCAGCAGCTTGGGCGGCATTCTTGGCTCTGGGGCCAACGCCCTGACTTTC